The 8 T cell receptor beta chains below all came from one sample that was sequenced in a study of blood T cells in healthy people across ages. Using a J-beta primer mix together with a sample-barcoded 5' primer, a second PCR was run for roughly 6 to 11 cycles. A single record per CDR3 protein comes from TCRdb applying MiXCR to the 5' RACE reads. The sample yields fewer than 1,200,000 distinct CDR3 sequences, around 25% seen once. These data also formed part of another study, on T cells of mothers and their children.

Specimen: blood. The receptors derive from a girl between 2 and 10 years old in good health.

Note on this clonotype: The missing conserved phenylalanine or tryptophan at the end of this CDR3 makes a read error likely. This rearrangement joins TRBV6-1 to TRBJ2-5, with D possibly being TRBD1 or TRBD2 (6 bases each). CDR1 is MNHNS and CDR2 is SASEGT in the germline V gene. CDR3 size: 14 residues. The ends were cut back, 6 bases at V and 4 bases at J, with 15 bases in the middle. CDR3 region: CASRDAWGAETQYL. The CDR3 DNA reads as TGTGCCAGCAGGGACGCCTGGGGGGCAGAGACCCAGTACCTC.

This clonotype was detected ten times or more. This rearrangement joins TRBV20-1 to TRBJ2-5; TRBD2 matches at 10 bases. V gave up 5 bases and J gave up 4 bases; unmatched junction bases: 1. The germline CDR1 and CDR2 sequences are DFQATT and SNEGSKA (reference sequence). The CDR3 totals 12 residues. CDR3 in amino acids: CSALAGVETQYF. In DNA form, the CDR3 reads TGCAGTGCTCTAGCGGGAGTAGAGACCCAGTACTTC.

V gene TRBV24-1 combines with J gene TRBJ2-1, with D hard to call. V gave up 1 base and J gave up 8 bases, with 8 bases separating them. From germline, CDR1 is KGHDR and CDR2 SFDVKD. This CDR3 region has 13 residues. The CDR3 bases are TGTGCCACCAGTGATTTACCGAGCGATGAGCAGTTCTTC. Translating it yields CATSDLPSDEQFF.

CDR3 sequence (DNA): TGTGCCACCCTGGGGGAACAGGGGTTTATGAAGGGCTACACCTTC. Translating gives CATLGEQGFMKGYTF. The chain couples TRBV11-2 to TRBJ1-2; 7 nucleotides align to TRBD1. The CDR3 sequence is 15 residues long. Germline CDR1 SGHAT, CDR2 FQNNGV. Trimming cost V 10 bases and J 8 bases; bases outside gene matches: 19.

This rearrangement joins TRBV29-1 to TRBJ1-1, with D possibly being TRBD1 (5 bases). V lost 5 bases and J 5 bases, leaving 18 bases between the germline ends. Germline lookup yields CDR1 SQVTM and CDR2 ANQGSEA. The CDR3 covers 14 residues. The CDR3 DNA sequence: TGCAGCGTTATGACGGTACTAGGGGAGACTGAAGCTTTCTTT. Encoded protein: CSVMTVLGETEAFF.

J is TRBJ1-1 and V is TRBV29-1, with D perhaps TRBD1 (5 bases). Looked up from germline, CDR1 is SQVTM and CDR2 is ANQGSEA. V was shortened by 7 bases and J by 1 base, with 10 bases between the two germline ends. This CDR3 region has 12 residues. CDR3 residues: CSAGTQNTEAFF. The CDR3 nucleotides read TGCAGCGCCGGGACCCAGAACACTGAAGCTTTCTTT.

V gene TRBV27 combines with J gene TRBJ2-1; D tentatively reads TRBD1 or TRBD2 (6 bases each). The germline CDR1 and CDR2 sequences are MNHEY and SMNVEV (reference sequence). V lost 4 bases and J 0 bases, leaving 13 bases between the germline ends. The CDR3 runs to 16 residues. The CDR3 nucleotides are TGTGCCAGCAGTTCTTACGGGGGCAGCTCCTACAATGAGCAGTTCTTC. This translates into CASSSYGGSSYNEQFF.

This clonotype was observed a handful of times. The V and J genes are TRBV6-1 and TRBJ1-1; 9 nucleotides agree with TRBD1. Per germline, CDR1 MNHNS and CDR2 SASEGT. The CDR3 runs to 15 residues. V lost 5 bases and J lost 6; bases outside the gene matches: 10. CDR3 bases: TGTGCCAGCAGTCCGGGACAGGGTTTATCGTCTGAAGCTTTCTTT. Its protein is CASSPGQGLSSEAFF.